Sequencing of this TCR beta chain was carried out in a study of shared clonotypes between healthy human individuals. The CDR3 sequence is 15 residues long. Deletions cut 0 bases from V and 5 bases from J, with 15 bases between. Germline lookup yields CDR1 SGHKS and CDR2 YYEKEE (reference sequence). The protocol was immunoSEQ multiplex PCR, while the TCRdb copy is restricted to in-frame clones and leaves out a portion. The sample holds approximately 2.5 million clones, around 94% seen once. The rearrangement links TRBV5-5 to TRBJ2-7, with D maybe TRBD1 (5 bases). Sequencing input: naive CD4+ T cells sorted from blood. Indicated subset: CD45RA+ positively selected. This clonotype was obtained from a man aged 18 to 30 in good health. This CDR3 is CASSLAWQGLHEQYF. Here the CDR3 DNA reads TGTGCCAGCAGCTTGGCGTGGCAGGGCCTCCACGAGCAGTACTTC.